This TCR beta chain was obtained from a study of cytomegalovirus exposure and HLA in healthy donors. 13 Jbeta primers and 60 Vbeta primers were used for the PCR. Assay used: immunoSEQ multiplex PCR; TCRdb lists only in-frame clones, some missing. In the table there are 110,000 or so clones, over 55% of which are singletons. Germline V gene data show CDR1 as SQVTM and CDR2 as ANQGSEA. This CDR3 is 13 amino acids long. Trimming removed 3 bases from V and 6 bases from J; junction bases left unmatched: 7. There are a few counts of this clone. This TCR was recovered from a man younger than 35 in good health and CMV-seropositive. Sequencing was performed on PBMCs. The V and J genes are TRBV29-1 and TRBJ1-1; the match to TRBD1 covers 7 bases. The DNA for the CDR3 is TGCAGCGTTGATCCTCCGGGGACAGCTGAAGCTTTCTTT. Amino acid sequence: CSVDPPGTAEAFF.